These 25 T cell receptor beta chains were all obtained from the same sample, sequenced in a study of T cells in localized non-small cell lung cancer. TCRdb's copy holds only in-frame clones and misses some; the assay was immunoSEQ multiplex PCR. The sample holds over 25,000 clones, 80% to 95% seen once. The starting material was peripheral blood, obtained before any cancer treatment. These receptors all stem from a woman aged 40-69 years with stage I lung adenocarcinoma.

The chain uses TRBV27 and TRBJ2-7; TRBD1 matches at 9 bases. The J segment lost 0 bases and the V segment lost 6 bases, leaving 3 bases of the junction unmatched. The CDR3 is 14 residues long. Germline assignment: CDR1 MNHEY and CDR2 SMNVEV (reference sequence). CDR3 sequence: CASRGQGNSYEQYF. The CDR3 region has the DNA TGTGCCAGCAGGGGACAGGGTAACTCCTACGAGCAGTACTTC.

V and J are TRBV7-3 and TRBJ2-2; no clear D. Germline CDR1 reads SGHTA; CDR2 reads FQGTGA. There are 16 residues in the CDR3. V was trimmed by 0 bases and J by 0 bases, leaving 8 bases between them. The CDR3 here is CASSLTSGSNTGELFF. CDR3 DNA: TGTGCCAGCAGCTTAACTTCAGGCTCGAACACCGGGGAGCTGTTTTTT.

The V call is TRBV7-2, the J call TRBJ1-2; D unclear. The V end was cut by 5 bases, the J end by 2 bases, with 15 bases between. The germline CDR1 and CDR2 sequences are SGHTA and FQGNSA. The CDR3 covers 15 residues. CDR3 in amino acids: CASSHPFVENYGYTF. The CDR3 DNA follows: TGTGCCAGCAGCCACCCTTTTGTCGAAAACTATGGCTACACCTTC. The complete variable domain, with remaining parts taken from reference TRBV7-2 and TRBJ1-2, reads GAGVSQSPSNKVTEKGKDVELRCDPISGHTALYWYRQSLGQGLEFLIYFQGNSAPDKSGLPSDRFSAERTGGSVSTLTIQRTQQEDSAVYLCASSHPFVENYGYTFGSGTRLTVV.

Written as DNA, the CDR3 is TGTGCCAGCAGCTTATATGGGGGCGCCTTGACAGATACGCAGTATTTT. Amino acids: CASSLYGGALTDTQYF. This chain links TRBV11-2 with TRBJ2-3, with D tentatively TRBD1 (6 bases). CDR3 length: 16 amino acids. In germline, CDR1 is SGHAT, CDR2 FQNNGV. With 2 bases removed from V and 3 bases from J, the gap between germline ends came to 15 bases.

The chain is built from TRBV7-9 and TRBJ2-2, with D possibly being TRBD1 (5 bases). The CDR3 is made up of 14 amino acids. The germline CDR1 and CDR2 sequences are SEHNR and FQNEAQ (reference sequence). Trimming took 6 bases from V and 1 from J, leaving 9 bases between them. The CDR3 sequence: CASRYTGNTGELFF. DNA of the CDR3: TGTGCCAGCAGGTACACAGGGAACACCGGGGAGCTGTTTTTT.

The CDR3 DNA follows: TGTGCCAGTAGTGAGGGCCGGAACACTGAAGCTTTCTTT. Its protein product is CASSEGRNTEAFF. V gene TRBV19 combines with J gene TRBJ1-1; D is uncertain. Germline CDR1 is LNHDA and CDR2 is SQIVND (reference sequence). Trimming took 5 bases from V and 1 from J, leaving 8 bases between them. CDR3 length: 13 residues.

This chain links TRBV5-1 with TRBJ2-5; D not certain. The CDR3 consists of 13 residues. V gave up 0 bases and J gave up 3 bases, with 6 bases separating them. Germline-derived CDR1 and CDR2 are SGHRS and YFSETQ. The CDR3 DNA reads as TGCGCCAGCAGCTTGGCCCCGGAAGAGACCCAGTACTTC. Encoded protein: CASSLAPEETQYF.

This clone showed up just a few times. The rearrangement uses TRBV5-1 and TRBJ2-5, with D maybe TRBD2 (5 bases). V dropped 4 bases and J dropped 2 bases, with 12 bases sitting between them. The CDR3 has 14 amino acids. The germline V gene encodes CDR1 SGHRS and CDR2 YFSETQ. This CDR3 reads CASSGNSEQETQYF. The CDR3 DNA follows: TGCGCCAGCAGCGGTAATAGCGAGCAAGAGACCCAGTACTTC. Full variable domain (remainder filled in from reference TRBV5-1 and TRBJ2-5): KAGVTQTPRYLIKTRGQQVTLSCSPISGHRSVSWYQQTPGQGLQFLFEYFSETQRNKGNFPGRFSGRQFSNSRSEMNVSTLELGDSALYLCASSGNSEQETQYFGPGTRLLVL.

CDR3 residues: CASSPLGEQFF. The CDR3 nucleotides read TGTGCCAGCAGCCCCCTCGGAGAGCAGTTCTTC. The V and J genes are TRBV7-9 and TRBJ2-1; D call uncertain. CDR1 and CDR2 from the germline V gene are SEHNR and FQNEAQ (reference sequence). V was shortened by 5 bases and J by 10 bases, with 9 bases between the two germline ends. The CDR3 covers 11 residues.

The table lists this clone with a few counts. The CDR3 DNA reads as TGTGCCAGTAGTATAGCGGGGGGCAGGGGCCACGAGCAGTACTTC. It codes for CASSIAGGRGHEQYF. V gene TRBV19 combines with J gene TRBJ2-7, with a weak D call TRBD2 (7 bases). Trimming took off 1 base at V and 5 bases at J, with 15 bases between the two ends. Per germline, CDR1 LNHDA and CDR2 SQIVND (reference sequence). The CDR3 length is 15 residues.

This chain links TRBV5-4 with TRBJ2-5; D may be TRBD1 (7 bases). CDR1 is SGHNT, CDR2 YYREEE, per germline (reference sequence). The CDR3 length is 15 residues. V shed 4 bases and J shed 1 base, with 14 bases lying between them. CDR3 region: CASSPRGAAQETQYF. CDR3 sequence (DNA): TGTGCCAGCAGCCCCAGGGGGGCGGCCCAAGAGACCCAGTACTTC.

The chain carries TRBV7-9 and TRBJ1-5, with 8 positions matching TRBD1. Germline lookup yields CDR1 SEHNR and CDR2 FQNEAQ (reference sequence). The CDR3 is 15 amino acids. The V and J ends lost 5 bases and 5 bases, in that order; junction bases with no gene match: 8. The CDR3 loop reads CASSPTDRGDQPQHF. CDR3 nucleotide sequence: TGTGCCAGCAGCCCCACAGACAGGGGCGATCAGCCCCAGCATTTT.

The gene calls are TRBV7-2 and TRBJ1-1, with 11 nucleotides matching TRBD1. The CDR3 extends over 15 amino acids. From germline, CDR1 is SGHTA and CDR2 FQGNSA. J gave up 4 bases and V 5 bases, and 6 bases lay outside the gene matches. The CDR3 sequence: CASSPQGTGGTEAFF. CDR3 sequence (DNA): TGTGCCAGCAGCCCGCAGGGGACAGGGGGCACTGAAGCTTTCTTT.

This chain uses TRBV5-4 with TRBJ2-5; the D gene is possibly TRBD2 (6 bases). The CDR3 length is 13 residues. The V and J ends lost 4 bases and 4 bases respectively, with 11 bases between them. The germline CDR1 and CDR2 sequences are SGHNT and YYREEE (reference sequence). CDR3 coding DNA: TGTGCCAGCAGCCGGGACTCCGGAGAGACCCAGTACTTC. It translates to CASSRDSGETQYF.

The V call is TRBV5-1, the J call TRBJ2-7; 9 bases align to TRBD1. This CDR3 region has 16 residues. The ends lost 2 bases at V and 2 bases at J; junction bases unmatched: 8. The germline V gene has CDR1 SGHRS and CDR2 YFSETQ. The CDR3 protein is CASSLTTGGEPYEQYF. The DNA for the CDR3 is TGCGCCAGCAGCTTAACTACAGGGGGCGAACCCTACGAGCAGTACTTC.

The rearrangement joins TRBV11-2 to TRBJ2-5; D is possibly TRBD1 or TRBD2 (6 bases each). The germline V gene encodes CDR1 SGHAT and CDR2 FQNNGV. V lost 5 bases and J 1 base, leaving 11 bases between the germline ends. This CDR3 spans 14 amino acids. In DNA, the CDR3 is TGTGCCAGCAGCCCTCGGGGGCTCCAAGAGACCCAGTACTTC. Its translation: CASSPRGLQETQYF. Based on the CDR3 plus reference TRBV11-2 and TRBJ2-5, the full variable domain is EAGVAQSPRYKIIEKRQSVAFWCNPISGHATLYWYQQILGQGPKLLIQFQNNGVVDDSQLPKDRFSAERLKGVDSTLKIQPAKLEDSAVYLCASSPRGLQETQYFGPGTRLLVL.

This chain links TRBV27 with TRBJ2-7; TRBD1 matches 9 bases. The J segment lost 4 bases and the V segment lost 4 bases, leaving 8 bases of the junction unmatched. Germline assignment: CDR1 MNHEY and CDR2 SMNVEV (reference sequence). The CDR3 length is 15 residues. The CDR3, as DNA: TGTGCCAGCAGTTGGGGACAGGGCCTGATTTACGAGCAGTACTTC. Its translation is CASSWGQGLIYEQYF.

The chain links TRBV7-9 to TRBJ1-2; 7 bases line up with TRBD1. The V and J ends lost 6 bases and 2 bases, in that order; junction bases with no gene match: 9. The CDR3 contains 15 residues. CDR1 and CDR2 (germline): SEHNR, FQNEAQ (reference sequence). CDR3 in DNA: TGTGCCAGCAGTCCCACAGGGGTGGAGAACTATGGCTACACCTTC. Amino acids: CASSPTGVENYGYTF.

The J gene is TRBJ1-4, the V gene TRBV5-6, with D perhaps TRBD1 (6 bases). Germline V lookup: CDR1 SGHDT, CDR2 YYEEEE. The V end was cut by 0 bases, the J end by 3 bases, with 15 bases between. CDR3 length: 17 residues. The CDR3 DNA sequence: TGTGCCAGCAGCTTGGAACAGGGCCGGGGAGCTAATGAAAAACTGTTTTTT. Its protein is CASSLEQGRGANEKLFF.

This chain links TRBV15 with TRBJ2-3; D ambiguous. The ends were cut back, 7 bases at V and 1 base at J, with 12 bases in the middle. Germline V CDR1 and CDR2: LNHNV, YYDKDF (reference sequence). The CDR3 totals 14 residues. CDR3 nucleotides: TGTGCCACCACGTCGGGCGTGGGCACAGATACGCAGTATTTT. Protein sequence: CATTSGVGTDTQYF.

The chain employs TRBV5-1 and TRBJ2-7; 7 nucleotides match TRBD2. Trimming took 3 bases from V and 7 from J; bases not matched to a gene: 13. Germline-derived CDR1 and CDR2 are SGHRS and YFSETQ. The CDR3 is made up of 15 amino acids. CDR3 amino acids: CASSSGGAGDGEQYF. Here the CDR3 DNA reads TGCGCCAGCAGCTCCGGTGGGGCGGGAGACGGAGAGCAGTACTTC.

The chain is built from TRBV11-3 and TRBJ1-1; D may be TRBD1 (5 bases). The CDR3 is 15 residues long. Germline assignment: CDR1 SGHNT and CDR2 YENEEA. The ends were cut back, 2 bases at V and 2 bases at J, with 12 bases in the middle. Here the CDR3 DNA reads TGTGCCAGCAGCTTAAATGGAGGGGCCAACACTGAAGCTTTCTTT. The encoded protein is CASSLNGGANTEAFF.

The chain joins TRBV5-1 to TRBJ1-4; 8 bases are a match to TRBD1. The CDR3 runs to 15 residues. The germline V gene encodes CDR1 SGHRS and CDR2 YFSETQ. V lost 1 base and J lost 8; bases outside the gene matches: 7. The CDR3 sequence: CASSLYQGAGEKLFF. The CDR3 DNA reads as TGCGCCAGCAGCTTGTACCAGGGGGCGGGGGAAAAACTGTTTTTT.

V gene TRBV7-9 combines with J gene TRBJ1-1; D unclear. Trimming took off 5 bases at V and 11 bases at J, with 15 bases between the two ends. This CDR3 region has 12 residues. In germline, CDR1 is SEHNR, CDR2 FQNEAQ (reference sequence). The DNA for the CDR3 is TGTGCCAGCAGCCCGTCTGGGATTTCGGCTTTCTTT. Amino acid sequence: CASSPSGISAFF.

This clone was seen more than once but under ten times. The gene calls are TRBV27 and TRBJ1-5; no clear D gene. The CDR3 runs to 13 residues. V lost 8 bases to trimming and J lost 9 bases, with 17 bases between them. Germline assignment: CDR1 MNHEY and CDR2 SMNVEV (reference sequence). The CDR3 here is CASRAADSWPQHF. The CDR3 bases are TGTGCCAGCCGCGCGGCGGACTCATGGCCCCAGCATTTT.